These 3 T cell receptor beta chains were sequenced from one sample in a study of Ad26.COV2.S vaccination and SARS-CoV-2 variants (dated by TCRdb to about 2021). Library preparation was by the immunoSEQ multiplex PCR assay. TCRdb retrieved this table from immuneACCESS and kept in-frame rearrangements only. Not all clones are present; in checked studies, unresolved V genes account for under half, and no reason is known for the remainder. This sample lists about 420,000 clones; around nine tenths were detected once. Of the sample, around 3.6% is held by the ten largest clones. This specimen's treatment or condition label, per the study, means: about 20 received Ad26.COV2.S at low or high dose, single or two shots; several received placebo; per-sample allocation not given. For vaccine and placebo recipients, repertoires were sequenced using samples collected on day 63 after the first injection. Sequences were derived from peripheral blood, sampled in a trial of Ad26.COV2.S vaccine versus placebo. The receptors were sampled from a person aged 18-65 years who received the Ad26.COV2.S COVID-19 vaccine or a placebo.

The chain couples TRBV11-2 to TRBJ1-1; D is ambiguous. Per germline, CDR1 SGHAT and CDR2 FQNNGV. The CDR3 runs to 12 residues. Trimming took 3 bases from V and 4 from J, leaving 6 bases between them. The chain's CDR3 is CASSFFGTEAFF. The DNA of the CDR3 is TGTGCCAGCAGCTTTTTTGGCACTGAAGCTTTCTTT.

The chain uses TRBV11-3 and TRBJ2-1, with 14 positions matching TRBD2. The CDR3 runs to 16 residues. The germline V gene has CDR1 SGHNT and CDR2 YENEEA. With 3 bases clipped from V and 6 bases from J, the junction kept 4 bases outside the gene matches. The DNA for the CDR3 is TGTGCCAGCAGCTTGACTAGCGGGGGGGCTGGCAATGAGCAGTTCTTC. This gives the protein CASSLTSGGAGNEQFF. The variable domain in full, completed from reference TRBV11-3 and TRBJ2-1, reads EAGVVQSPRYKIIEKKQPVAFWCNPISGHNTLYWYLQNLGQGPELLIRYENEEAVDDSQLPKDRFSAERLKGVDSTLKIQPAELGDSAVYLCASSLTSGGAGNEQFFGPGTRLTVL.

The chain links TRBV28 to TRBJ2-1; unclear D gene. The germline gives CDR1 MDHEN, CDR2 SYDVKM. Deletions cut 1 base from V and 4 bases from J, with 14 bases between. CDR3 size: 16 residues. The CDR3: CASSLYVVQPYNEQFF. The DNA for the CDR3 is TGTGCCAGCAGTTTATATGTCGTTCAGCCTTACAATGAGCAGTTCTTC.